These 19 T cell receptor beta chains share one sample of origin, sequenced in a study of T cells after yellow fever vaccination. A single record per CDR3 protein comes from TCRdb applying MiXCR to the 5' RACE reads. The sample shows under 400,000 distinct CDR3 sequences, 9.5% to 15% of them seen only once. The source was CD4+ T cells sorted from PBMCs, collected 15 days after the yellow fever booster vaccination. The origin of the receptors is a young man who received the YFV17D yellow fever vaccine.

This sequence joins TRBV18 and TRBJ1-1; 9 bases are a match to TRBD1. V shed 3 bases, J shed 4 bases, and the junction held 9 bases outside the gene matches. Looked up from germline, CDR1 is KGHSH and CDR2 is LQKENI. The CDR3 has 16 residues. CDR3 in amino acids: CASSPRGQGKATEAFF. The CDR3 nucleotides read TGTGCCAGCTCACCGCGTGGACAGGGGAAGGCCACTGAAGCTTTCTTT.

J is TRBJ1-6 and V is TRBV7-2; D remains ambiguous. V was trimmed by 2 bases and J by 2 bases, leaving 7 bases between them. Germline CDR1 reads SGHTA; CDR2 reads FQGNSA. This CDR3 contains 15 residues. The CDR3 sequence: CASSLMRTYNSPLHF. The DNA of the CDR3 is TGTGCCAGCAGCTTAATGCGGACCTATAATTCACCCCTCCACTTT.

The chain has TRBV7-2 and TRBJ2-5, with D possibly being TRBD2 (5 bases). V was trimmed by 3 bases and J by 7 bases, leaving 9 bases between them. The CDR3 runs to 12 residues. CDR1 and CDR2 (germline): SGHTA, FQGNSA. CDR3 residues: CASSFFAGTQYF. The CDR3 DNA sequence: TGTGCCAGCAGCTTTTTCGCGGGGACCCAGTACTTC. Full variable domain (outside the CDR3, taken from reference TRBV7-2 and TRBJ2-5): GAGVSQSPSNKVTEKGKDVELRCDPISGHTALYWYRQSLGQGLEFLIYFQGNSAPDKSGLPSDRFSAERTGGSVSTLTIQRTQQEDSAVYLCASSFFAGTQYFGPGTRLLVL.

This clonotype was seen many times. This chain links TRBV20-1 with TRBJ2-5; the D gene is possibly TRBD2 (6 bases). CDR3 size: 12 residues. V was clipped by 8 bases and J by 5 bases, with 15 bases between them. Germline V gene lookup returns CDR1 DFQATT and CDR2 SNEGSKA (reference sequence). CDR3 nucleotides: TGCAGTTTAGACCGGGCGGGGGAGACCCAGTACTTC. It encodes CSLDRAGETQYF.

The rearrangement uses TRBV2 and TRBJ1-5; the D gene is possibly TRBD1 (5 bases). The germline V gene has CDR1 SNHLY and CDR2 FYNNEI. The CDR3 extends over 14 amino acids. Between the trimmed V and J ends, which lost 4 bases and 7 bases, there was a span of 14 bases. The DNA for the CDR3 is TGTGCCAGCAGTGGGGACGGGGTGGGGCAGCCCCAGCATTTT. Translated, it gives CASSGDGVGQPQHF.

The CDR3 protein is CASRQGRDTEAFF. The CDR3 nucleotides are TGTGCCAGCAGACAGGGTCGGGACACTGAAGCTTTCTTT. This chain connects TRBV16 to TRBJ1-1; weak D call: TRBD1 (6 bases). The CDR3 length is 13 residues. The V gene lost 6 bases and the J gene lost 3 bases, with 11 bases spanning the gap. The germline V gene encodes CDR1 KGHSY and CDR2 FQNENV. Using reference TRBV16 and TRBJ1-1 for the parts outside the CDR3, the full variable domain is GEEVAQTPKHLVRGEGQKAKLYCAPIKGHSYVFWYQQVLKNEFKFLISFQNENVFDETGMPKERFSAKCLPNSPCSLEIQATKLEDSAVYFCASRQGRDTEAFFGQGTRLTVV.

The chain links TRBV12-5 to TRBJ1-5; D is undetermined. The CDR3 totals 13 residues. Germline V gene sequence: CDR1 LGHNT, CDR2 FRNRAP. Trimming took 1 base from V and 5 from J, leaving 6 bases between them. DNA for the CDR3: TGTGCTAGTGGTTTGGGAACCGATCAGCCCCAGCATTTT. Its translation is CASGLGTDQPQHF.

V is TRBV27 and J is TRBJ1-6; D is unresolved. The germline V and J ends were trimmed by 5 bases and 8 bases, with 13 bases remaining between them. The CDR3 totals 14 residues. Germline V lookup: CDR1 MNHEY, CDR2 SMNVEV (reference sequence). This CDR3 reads CASSGRRKDSPLHF. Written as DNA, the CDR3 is TGTGCCAGCAGTGGGAGACGGAAAGATTCACCCCTCCACTTT.

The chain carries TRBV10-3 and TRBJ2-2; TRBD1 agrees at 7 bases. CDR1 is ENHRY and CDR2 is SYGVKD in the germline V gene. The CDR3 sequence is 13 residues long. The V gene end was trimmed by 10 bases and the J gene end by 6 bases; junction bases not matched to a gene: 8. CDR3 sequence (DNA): TGTGCCACAGCGACAGGGCAGTCCGGGGAGCTGTTTTTT. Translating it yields CATATGQSGELFF.

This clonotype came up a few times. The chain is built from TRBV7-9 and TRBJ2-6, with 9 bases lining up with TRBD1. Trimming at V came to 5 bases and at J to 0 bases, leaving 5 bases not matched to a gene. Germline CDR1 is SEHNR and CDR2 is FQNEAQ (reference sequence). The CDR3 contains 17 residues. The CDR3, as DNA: TGTGCCAGCAGCCTCGGGACAGGGCTCTCTGGGGCCAACGTCCTGACTTTC. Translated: CASSLGTGLSGANVLTF.

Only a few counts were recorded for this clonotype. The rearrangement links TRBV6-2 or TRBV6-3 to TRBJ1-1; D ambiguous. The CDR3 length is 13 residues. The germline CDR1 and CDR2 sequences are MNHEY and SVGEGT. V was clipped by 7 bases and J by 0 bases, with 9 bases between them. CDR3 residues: CASNAVMNTEAFF. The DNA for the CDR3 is TGTGCCAGCAATGCCGTCATGAACACTGAAGCTTTCTTT.

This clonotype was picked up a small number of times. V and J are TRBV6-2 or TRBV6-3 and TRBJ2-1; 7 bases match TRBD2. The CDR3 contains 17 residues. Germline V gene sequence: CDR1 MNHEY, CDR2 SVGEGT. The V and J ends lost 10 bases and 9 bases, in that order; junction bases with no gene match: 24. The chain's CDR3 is CATKVRRSGAGWGEQFF. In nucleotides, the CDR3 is TGTGCCACCAAAGTTCGCCGAAGCGGGGCTGGGTGGGGTGAGCAGTTCTTC.

The CDR3 DNA is TGTGCCACCTGGGGACAGGGGGCGCGAAACTATGGCTACACCTTC. Translated: CATWGQGARNYGYTF. This chain connects TRBV24-1 to TRBJ1-2; 12 bases line up with TRBD1. The germline gives CDR1 KGHDR, CDR2 SFDVKD. Germline trimming cut 9 bases from V and 2 bases from J; bases unmatched to any gene: 6. This CDR3 has 15 amino acids.

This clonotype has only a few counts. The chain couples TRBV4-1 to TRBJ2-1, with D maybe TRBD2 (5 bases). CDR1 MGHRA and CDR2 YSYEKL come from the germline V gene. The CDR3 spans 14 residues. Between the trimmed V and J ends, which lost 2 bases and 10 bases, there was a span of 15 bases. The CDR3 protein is CASSQPLARGEQFF. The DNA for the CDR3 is TGCGCCAGCAGCCAACCCCTGGCTCGCGGGGAGCAGTTCTTC.

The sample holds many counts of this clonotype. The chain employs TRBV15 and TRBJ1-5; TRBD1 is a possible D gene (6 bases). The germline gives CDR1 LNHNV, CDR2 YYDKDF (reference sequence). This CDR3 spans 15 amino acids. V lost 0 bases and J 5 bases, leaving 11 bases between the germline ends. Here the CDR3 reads CATSRDWDNYQPQHF. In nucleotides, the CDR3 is TGTGCCACCAGCAGAGATTGGGACAATTATCAGCCCCAGCATTTT.

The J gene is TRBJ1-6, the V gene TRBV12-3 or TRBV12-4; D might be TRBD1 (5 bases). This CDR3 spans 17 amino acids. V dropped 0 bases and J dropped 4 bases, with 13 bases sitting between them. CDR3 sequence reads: CASSLAWDLEYNSPLHF. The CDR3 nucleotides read TGTGCCAGCAGTTTAGCGTGGGACCTCGAGTATAATTCACCCCTCCACTTT.

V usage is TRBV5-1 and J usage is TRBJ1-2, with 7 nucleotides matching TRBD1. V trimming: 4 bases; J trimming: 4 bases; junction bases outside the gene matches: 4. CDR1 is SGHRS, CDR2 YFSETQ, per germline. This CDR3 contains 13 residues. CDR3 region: CASSTGQLYGYTF. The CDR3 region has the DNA TGCGCCAGCAGCACGGGACAGCTCTATGGCTACACCTTC.

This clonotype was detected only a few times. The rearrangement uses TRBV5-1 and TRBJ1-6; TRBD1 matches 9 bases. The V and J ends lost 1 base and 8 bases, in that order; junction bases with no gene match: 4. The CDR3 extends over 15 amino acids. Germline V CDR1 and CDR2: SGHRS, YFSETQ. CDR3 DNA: TGCGCCAGCAGCTTGAGACAGGGGGATGATTCACCCCTCCACTTT. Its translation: CASSLRQGDDSPLHF.

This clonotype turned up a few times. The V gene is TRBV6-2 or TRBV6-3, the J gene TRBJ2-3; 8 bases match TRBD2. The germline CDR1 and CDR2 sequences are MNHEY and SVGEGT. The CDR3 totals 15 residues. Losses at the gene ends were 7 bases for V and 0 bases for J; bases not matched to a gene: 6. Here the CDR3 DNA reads TGTGCCAGCACACGTCGGGGGGGGAGCACAGATACGCAGTATTTT. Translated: CASTRRGGSTDTQYF.